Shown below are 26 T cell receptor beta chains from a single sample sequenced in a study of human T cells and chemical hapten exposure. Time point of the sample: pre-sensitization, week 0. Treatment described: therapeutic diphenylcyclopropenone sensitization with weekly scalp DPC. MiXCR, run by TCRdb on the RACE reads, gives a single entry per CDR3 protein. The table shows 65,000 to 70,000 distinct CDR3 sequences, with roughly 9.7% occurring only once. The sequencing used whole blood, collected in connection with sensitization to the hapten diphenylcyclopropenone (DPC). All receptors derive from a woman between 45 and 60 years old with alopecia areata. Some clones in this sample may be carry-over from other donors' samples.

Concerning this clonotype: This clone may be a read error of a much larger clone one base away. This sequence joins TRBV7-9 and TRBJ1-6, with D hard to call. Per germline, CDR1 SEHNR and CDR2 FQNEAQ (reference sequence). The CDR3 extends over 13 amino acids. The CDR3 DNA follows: TGTACCAGCAGCTTAGAGCAGAATTCACCCCTCCACTTT. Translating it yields CTSSLEQNSPLHF.

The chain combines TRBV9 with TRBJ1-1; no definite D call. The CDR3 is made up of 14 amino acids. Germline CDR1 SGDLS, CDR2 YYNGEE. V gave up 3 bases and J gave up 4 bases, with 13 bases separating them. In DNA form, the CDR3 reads TGTGCCAGCAGCGGCGACGGCGCTGGCACTGAAGCTTTCTTT. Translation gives CASSGDGAGTEAFF. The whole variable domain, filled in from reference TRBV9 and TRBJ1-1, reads DSGVTQTPKHLITATGQRVTLRCSPRSGDLSVYWYQQSLDQGLQFLIQYYNGEERAKGNILERFSAQQFPDLHSELNLSSLELGDSALYFCASSGDGAGTEAFFGQGTRLTVV.

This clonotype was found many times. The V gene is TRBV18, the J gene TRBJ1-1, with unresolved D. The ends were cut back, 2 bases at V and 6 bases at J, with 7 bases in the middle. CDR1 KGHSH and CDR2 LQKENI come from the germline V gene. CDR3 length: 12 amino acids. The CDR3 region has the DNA TGTGCCAGCTCACCAGTCACGGCTGAAGCTTTCTTT. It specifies CASSPVTAEAFF.

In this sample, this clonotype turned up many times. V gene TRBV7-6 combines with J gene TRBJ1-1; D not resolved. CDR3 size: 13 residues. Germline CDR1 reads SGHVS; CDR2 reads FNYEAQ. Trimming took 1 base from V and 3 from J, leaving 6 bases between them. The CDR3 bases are TGTGCCAGCAGCTTAGTTAGGGACACTGAAGCTTTCTTT. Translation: CASSLVRDTEAFF.

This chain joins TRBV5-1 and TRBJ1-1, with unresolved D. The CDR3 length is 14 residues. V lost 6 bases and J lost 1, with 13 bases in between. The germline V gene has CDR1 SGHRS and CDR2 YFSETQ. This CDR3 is CASKSFDGNTEAFF. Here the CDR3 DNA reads TGCGCCAGCAAGAGCTTTGATGGGAACACTGAAGCTTTCTTT.

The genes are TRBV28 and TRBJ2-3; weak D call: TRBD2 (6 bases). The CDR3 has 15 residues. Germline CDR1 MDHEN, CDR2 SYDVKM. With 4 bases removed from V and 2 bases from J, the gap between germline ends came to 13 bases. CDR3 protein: CASSSLDYPTDTQYF. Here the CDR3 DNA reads TGTGCCAGCAGTTCCCTGGACTATCCCACAGATACGCAGTATTTT.

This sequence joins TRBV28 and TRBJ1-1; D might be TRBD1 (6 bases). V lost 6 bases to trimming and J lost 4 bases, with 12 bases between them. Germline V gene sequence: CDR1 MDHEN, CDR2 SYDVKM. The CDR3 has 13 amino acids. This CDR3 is CASRTTGSTEAFF. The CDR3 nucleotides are TGTGCCAGCAGGACCACAGGGAGCACTGAAGCTTTCTTT. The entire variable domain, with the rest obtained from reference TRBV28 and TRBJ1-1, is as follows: DVKVTQSSRYLVKRTGEKVFLECVQDMDHENMFWYRQDPGLGLRLIYFSYDVKMKEKGDIPEGYSVSREKKERFSLILESASTNQTSMYLCASRTTGSTEAFFGQGTRLTVV.

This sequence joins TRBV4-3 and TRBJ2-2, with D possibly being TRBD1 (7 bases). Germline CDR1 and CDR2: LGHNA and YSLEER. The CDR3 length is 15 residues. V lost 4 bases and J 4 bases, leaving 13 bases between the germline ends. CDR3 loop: CASSPDRRATGELFF. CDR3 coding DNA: TGCGCCAGCAGCCCGGACAGGAGGGCCACCGGGGAGCTGTTTTTT.

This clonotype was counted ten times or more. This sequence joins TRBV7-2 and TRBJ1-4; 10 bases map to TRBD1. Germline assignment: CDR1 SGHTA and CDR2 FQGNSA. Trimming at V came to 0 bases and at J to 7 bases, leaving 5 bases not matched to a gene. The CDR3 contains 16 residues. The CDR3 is CASSLARTGGGEKLFF. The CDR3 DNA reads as TGTGCCAGCAGCTTAGCACGGACAGGGGGTGGTGAAAAACTGTTTTTT.

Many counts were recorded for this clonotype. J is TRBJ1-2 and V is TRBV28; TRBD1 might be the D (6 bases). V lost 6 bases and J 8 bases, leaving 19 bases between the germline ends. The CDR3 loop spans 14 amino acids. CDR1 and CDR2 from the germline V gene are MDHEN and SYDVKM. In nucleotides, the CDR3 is TGTGCCAGCAGCCCTGGGGGCGGCGTGGGAGGCTACACCTTC. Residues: CASSPGGGVGGYTF.

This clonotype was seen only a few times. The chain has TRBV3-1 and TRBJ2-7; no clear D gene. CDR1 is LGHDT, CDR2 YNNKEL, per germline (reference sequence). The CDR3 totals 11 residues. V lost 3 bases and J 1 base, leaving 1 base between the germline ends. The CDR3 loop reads CASSHSYEQYF. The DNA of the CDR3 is TGTGCCAGCAGCCATTCCTACGAGCAGTACTTC.

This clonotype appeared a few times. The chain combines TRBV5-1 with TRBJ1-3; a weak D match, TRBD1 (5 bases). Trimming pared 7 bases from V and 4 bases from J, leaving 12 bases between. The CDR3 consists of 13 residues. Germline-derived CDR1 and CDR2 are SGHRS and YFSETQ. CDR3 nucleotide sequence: TGCGCCAGCGGCCCAGGGTACGGAAACACCATATATTTT. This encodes CASGPGYGNTIYF.

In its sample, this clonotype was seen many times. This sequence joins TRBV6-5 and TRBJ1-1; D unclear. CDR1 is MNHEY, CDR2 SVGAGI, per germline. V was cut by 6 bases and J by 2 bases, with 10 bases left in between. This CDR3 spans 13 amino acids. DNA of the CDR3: TGTGCCAGCAGGGCCAGACGAAACACTGAAGCTTTCTTT. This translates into CASRARRNTEAFF.

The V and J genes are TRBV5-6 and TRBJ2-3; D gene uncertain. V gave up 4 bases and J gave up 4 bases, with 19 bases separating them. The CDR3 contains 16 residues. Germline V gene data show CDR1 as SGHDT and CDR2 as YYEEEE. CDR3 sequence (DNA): TGTGCCAGCAGCCGTGTGGGCAGTTCCCGCGCAGATACGCAGTATTTT. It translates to CASSRVGSSRADTQYF.

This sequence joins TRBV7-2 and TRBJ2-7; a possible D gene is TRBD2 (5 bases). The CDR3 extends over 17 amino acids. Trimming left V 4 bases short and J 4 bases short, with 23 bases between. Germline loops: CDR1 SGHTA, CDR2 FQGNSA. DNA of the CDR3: TGTGCCAGCAGCTCTCAGCCCACGGGGTCCGTTAATTACGAGCAGTACTTC. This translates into CASSSQPTGSVNYEQYF. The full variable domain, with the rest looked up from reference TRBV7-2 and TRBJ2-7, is GAGVSQSPSNKVTEKGKDVELRCDPISGHTALYWYRQSLGQGLEFLIYFQGNSAPDKSGLPSDRFSAERTGGSVSTLTIQRTQQEDSAVYLCASSSQPTGSVNYEQYFGPGTRLTVT.

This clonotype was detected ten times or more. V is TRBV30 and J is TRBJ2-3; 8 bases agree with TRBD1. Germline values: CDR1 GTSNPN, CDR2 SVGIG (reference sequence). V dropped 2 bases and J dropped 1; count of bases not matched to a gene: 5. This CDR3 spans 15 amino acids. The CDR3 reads CAWSRTGSGTDTQYF. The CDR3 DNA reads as TGTGCCTGGAGTCGGACAGGGTCCGGCACAGATACGCAGTATTTT.

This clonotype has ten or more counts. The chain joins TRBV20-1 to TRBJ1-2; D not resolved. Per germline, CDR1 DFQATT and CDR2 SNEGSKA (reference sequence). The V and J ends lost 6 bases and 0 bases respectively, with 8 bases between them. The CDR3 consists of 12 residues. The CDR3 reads CSAGSSNYGYTF. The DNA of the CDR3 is TGCAGTGCGGGCAGCTCTAACTATGGCTACACCTTC.

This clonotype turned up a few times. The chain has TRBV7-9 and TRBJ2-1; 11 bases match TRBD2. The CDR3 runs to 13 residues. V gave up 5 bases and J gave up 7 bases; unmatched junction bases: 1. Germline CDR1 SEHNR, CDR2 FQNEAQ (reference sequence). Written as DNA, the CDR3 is TGTGCCAGCAGCCGACTAGCGGGGAATGAGCAGTTCTTC. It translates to CASSRLAGNEQFF.

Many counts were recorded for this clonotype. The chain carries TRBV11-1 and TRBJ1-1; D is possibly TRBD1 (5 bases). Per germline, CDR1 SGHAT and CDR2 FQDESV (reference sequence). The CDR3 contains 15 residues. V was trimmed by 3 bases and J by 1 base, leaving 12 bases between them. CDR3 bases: TGTGCCAGCAGCTTCGACAGACGTGAGAACACTGAAGCTTTCTTT. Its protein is CASSFDRRENTEAFF. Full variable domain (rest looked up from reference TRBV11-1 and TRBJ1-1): EAEVAQSPRYKITEKSQAVAFWCDPISGHATLYWYRQILGQGPELLVQFQDESVVDDSQLPKDRFSAERLKGVDSTLKIQPAELGDSAMYLCASSFDRRENTEAFFGQGTRLTVV.

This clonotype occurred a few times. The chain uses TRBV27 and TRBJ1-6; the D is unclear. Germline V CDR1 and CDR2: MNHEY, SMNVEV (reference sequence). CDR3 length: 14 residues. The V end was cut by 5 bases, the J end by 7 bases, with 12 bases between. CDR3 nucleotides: TGTGCCAGCAGTCCCGGACGGTCAAATTCACCCCTCCACTTT. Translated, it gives CASSPGRSNSPLHF.

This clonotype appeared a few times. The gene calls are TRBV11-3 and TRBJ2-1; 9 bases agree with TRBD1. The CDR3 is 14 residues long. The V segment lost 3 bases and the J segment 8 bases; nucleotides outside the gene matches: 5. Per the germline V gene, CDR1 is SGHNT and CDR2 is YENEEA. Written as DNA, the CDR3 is TGTGCCAGCAGCTTGGGACAGGGAGGCGATGAGCAGTTCTTC. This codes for CASSLGQGGDEQFF.

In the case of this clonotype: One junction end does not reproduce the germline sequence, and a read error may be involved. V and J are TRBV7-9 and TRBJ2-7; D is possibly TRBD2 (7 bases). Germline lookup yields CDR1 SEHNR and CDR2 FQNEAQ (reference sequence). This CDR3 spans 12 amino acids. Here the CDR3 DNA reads TGTGCCAGCAGCTTAGCGGGGGGGCCTCCTAACTTC. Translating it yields CASSLAGGPPNF.

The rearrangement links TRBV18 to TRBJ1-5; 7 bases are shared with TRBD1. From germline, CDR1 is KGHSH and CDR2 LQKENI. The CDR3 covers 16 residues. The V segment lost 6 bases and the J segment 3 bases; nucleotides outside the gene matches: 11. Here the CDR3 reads CASSEDRPGVNQPQHF. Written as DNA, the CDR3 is TGTGCCAGCTCTGAGGACAGGCCCGGGGTCAATCAGCCCCAGCATTTT. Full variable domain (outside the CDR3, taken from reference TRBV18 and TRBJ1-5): NAGVMQNPRHLVRRRGQEARLRCSPMKGHSHVYWYRQLPEEGLKFMVYLQKENIIDESGMPKERFSAEFPKEGPSILRIQQVVRGDSAAYFCASSEDRPGVNQPQHFGDGTRLSIL.

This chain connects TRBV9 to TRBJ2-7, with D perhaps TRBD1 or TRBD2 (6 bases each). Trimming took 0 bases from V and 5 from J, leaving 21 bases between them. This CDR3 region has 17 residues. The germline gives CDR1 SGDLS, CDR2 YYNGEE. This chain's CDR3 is CASSVGDWGQGLDEQYF. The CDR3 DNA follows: TGTGCCAGCAGCGTAGGAGATTGGGGGCAGGGACTGGACGAGCAGTACTTC.

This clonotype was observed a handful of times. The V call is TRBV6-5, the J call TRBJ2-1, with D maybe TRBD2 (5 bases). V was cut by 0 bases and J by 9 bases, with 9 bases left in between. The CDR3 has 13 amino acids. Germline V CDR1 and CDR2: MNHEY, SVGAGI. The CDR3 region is CASSYSGVAEQFF. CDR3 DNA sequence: TGTGCCAGCAGTTACTCGGGAGTGGCTGAGCAGTTCTTC.

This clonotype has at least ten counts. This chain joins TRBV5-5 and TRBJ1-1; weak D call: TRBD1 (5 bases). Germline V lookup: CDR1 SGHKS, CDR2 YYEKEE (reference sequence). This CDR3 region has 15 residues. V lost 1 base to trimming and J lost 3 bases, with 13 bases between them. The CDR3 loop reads CASSLRREGYTEAFF. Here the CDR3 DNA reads TGTGCCAGCAGCTTGAGGAGAGAGGGGTACACTGAAGCTTTCTTT.